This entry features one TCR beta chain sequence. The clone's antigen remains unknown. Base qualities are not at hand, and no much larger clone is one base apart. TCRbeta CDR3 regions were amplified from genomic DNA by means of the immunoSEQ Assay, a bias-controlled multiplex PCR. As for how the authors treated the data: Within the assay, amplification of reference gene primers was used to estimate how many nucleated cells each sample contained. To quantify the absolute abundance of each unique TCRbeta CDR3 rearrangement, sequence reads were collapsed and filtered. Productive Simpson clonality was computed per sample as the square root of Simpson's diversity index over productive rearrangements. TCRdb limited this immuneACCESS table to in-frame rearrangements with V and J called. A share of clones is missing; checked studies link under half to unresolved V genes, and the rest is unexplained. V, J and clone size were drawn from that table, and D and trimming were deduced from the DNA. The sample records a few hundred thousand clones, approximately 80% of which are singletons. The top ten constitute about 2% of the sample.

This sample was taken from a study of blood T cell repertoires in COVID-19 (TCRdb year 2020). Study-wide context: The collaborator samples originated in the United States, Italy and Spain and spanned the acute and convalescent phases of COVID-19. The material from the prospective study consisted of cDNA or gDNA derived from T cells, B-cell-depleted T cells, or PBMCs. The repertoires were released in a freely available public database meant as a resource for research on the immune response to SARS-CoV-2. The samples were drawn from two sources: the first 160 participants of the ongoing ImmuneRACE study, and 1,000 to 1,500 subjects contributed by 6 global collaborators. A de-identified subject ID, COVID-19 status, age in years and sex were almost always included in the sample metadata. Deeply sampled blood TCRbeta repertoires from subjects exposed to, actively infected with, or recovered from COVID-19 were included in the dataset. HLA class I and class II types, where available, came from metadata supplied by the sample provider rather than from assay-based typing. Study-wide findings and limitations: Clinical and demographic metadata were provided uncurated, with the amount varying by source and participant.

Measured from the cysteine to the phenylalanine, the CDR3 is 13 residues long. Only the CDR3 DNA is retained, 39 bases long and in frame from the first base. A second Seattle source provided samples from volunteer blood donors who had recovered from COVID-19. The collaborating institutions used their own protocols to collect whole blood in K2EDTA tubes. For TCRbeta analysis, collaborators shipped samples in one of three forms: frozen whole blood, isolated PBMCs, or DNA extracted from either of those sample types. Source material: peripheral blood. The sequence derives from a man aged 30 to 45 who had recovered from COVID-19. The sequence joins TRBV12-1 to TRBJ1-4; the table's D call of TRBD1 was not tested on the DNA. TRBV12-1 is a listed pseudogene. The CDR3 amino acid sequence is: CASSIHSPGQLFF. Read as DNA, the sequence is TGTGCCAGCAGCATTCACTCTCCGGGACAGCTGTTTTTT.